This T cell receptor beta chain was retrieved from a study of cytomegalovirus exposure and HLA in healthy donors (dated by TCRdb to 2016 to 2017). Background on the whole study: An earlier analysis of more than 550 of the donors reported 276 Gb of sequence data and around 110 million unique TCR beta sequences obtained from about 179 million T cells. Among the roughly 400 genotyped donors, around 81% belonged to the genetic ancestry cluster associated with self-reported Caucasian donors. In a later analysis, previously published TCR beta repertoires from 550 to 700 donors were re-analyzed and high-resolution HLA genotyping was added so that TCR occurrence patterns could be studied. The study was designed to test whether signatures of past pathogen exposure could be identified by cataloging public T cell receptors. Every repertoire in the discovery cohort had been generated on one and the same sequencing platform. The study used immunosequencing to profile the T cell repertoires of 666 subjects and linked those repertoires to cytomegalovirus serostatus. In addition to the first cohort of several hundred subjects, a separate validation cohort of around 110 different subjects was used. About 5 DR-DQ haplotypes were handled as single units for association and clustering, since linkage in the cohort was strong. An early release covering roughly 580 HLA-typed donors comprised around 300 gigabases of sequencing data and around 85 million unique TCR sequences. In a later genetic analysis, genome-wide SNP genotypes for about 55% of the roughly 700 donors were used, and that subset was treated as a discovery cohort. Among a few hundred genotyped donors of the cohort, an average of roughly 240,000 unique TCR beta nucleotide sequences were sequenced per donor, roughly 20% of them non-productive. An earlier analysis of 587 of the donors applied high-throughput TCR beta sequencing to assess whether each TCR beta V gene segment acted as functional or pseudogenic. The number of donors typed differed by locus, with roughly 629-640 for A, B, C, DRB1 and DQB1, more than 500 for DQA1, 606 for DPA1, and around 460 for DPB1. To predict cytomegalovirus infection status, the study combined high-throughput TCR immunosequencing, statistical association of individual TCRs with disease status, and machine learning. Class I and class II HLA loci were covered by the typing at four-digit resolution. In the later analysis, no new phenotypic data were used to find candidate immune exposures; instead, reliance was placed on TCR beta sequences and their occurrence across donors. Donor age, sex, ethnicity and CMV serostatus were compiled alongside the repertoire data. What the research found in general, with its limitations: According to a later analysis, TCR association rates differed among HLA loci, with DRB1 alleles showing the most associated TCRs and HLA-C alleles showing the fewest. The authors suggested that the approach could potentially be extended to other disease states and immunological phenotypes. Most TCR sequences were seen in very few donors, while some public TCRs were found in many individuals. A later analysis found that HLA-associated TCR beta chains were more clonally expanded and had lower generation probabilities than equally common non-associated chains. Most CMV-associated TCR beta chains appeared to be HLA-restricted in a later analysis, and the HLA associations seemed to be driven largely by CMV exposure. The sequencing pipeline was judged likely to have produced a cluster of highly shared sequence variants as a technical artifact. About 17 rarely observed V segments, including chromosome 9 orphons, were excluded from the earlier analysis of approximately 500 of the donors because counts were too low. Because the 87-base-pair reads could not distinguish some IMGT-functional V segments, including TRBV6-2 and TRBV6-3, those segments were excluded. Because HLA typing was missing for some donors at each locus, association tests included only the typed subset. Linkage disequilibrium might explain the correlated functional status among segregating V segments, but an unknown experimental factor could not be excluded. Cytomegalovirus status was reported to be diagnosed by the classifier with high specificity and sensitivity in both the original and validation cohorts. A later analysis associated approximately 17,000 TCR beta sequences with specific HLA alleles at a false discovery rate of 0.05. Several of the top co-occurrence clusters appeared to be linked to parvovirus B19, influenza, CMV and Epstein-Barr virus, according to a later analysis. Only TCR beta chains were sequenced in this cohort, and the absence of alpha or paired-chain data limited detectable features. The study gave a list of around 170 TCR beta chains associated with cytomegalovirus. A further reported finding was that TCR beta sequences accurately predicted the HLA-A and HLA-B alleles for most subjects in the first cohort. In vitro tests confirmed that a few of the cytomegalovirus-associated TCR beta chains recognize cytomegalovirus antigens. An association between a missense DCLRE1C variant and V-gene and J-gene trimming of TCR beta chains was found in a later genetic analysis and replicated in an independent cohort. CMV serostatus was the only immune exposure information available for the cohort. When HLA alleles, especially DR and DQ, strongly co-occurred, attributing TCR associations to individual alleles was difficult. In a later genetic analysis, fewer N-insertions in productive TCRs were reported among donors in an Asian-associated ancestry cluster than the roughly 640-donor mean. In an earlier analysis of 587 of the donors, most TCR beta V segments appeared in productive rearrangements about 87% or about 30% of the time, broadly matching IMGT annotations. The presence/absence analyses assumed that sequencing depth was roughly uniform across donors, and that assumption may not be true.

In total, approximately 690 healthy bone marrow donors made up the cohort. Cohort members were all nominally healthy when sampled, although unrecorded immune exposures were likely present. The donor tested CMV seronegative and was one of the 352 seronegative cohort members. A peripheral blood sample was provided by each donor, and peripheral blood mononuclear cells were used for TCR beta sequencing. The Qiagen DNeasy Blood Extraction Kit was used to extract genomic DNA from the blood cell samples. V sheds 6 bases and J sheds 1 base, leaving 6 bases between their ends. For CDR1 and CDR2, the germline V gene (reference sequence) lists LNHDA and SQIVND. The CDR3 covers 12 residues, taking in both the cysteine and the phenylalanine. The read is trimmed to its CDR3 DNA, 36 bases read in frame from base 1. Receptor amplification or capture employed the immunoSEQ multiplex PCR assay. For the multiplex PCR, a mixture combining 60 forward primers for TCR Vbeta segments and 13 reverse primers for TCR Jbeta segments was used. The CDR3 region of rearranged TCR beta genes was amplified from genomic DNA by a multiplex PCR assay. On the Illumina HiSeq System, the amplified TCR beta libraries were sequenced as 87-base-pair reads. Regarding the original processing steps: In a later analysis, 70 million to 95 million unique TCR beta chains were counted across the 650 to 700 repertoires, and approximately 9.9 million of these chains were shared by at least two donors. Raw reads were error-corrected and collapsed into unique sequences with a nearest-neighbor algorithm that merged closely related sequences to remove PCR and sequencing errors. CDR3 sequences were aligned to IMGT reference sequences to assign V, D and J gene segments. Each retained sequence needed at least a six-nucleotide match to both a V gene segment and a J gene segment. A rearrangement counted as productive if the CDR3 had no stop codons and remained in frame with V and J, and every other rearrangement counted as non-productive. Following IMGT convention, CDR3 was defined as the stretch from the second conserved V-encoded cysteine to the conserved J-encoded phenylalanine. In an earlier analysis of just under 600 of the donors, sequences lacking an unambiguous match to a single V gene segment were excluded. An earlier analysis of approximately 590 of the donors classified V segments as functional when productive rearrangements were above 56.7% and as segregating when the standard deviation between donors was above 5%. A statistical classification framework was built to diagnose cytomegalovirus status from the catalog of TCR beta chain sequences. A later analysis assigned V and J genes by comparing TCR nucleotide sequences with IMGT/GENE-DB human TR gene sequences. Using the TCRdist pipeline, a later analysis assigned CDR3 sequences along with most-parsimonious VDJ recombination scenarios. In a later analysis, each TCR beta chain was defined by its CDR3 amino acid sequence together with its V-gene family, and reads lacking a unique V-gene family were excluded. To address suspected cross-contamination and a sequencing artifact, a later analysis removed over 500 highly shared, low-generation-probability nucleotide sequences. In a later analysis, a clonal expansion index for each public chain was calculated from normalized within-repertoire ranks of inferred template counts. In a later analysis, generation probabilities were computed using a VDJ recombination model fitted to out-of-frame rearrangements, and the results were checked against IGoR. In a later analysis, hypergeometric tests were used to score TCR-TCR, TCR-HLA and TCR-CMV co-occurrence, with a repertoire-size bias correction applied to TCR pairs. False discovery rates were estimated in a later analysis by permuting HLA or CMV assignments 20 times. A later analysis grouped co-occurring TCRs with DBSCAN, adding TCRdist sequence similarity when clustering within HLA-allele-positive subsets. Co-occurrence clustering excluded repertoires with fewer than 30,000 or more than 120,000 public chains, plus five with anomalous nucleotide sharing. TCRdb's version of the immuneACCESS table is confined to in-frame rearrangements and falls short of the full clone set. An unresolved V gene accounts for under half of the shortfall where checked; the remainder is of unknown origin. From that table come the V and J calls and clone size; the DNA was used to work out D and trimming. The sample table records a few hundred thousand clones; roughly 80% of these occur just once. In total, the top ten clones hold around a sixth of the sample.

As concerns this clone: Its antigen is currently not known. The sample holds no much larger clone one base away, and base qualities are not on file.

What was sequenced was PBMCs. The sequence is built from TRBV19 and TRBJ1-1; 5 matching bases give a weak D call of TRBD1. The sequence derives from a man aged 40-49 years in good health and CMV-seronegative. The CDR3 here reads CASRRGNTEAFF. The DNA sequence is given as TGTGCCAGTAGAAGGGGGAACACTGAAGCTTTCTTT.